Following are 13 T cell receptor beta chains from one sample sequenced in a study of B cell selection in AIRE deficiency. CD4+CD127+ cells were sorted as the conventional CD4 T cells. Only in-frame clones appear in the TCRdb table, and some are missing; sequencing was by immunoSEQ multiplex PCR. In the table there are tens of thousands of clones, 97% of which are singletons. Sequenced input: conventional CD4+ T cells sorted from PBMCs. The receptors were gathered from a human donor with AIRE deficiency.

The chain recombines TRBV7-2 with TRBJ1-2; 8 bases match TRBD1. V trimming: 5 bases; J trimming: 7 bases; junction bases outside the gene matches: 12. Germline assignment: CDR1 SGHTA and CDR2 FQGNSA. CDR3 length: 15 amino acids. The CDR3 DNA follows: TGTGCCAGCAGCCCCGAGACAGGGGTAAGCTCTGGCTACACCTTC. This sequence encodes CASSPETGVSSGYTF.

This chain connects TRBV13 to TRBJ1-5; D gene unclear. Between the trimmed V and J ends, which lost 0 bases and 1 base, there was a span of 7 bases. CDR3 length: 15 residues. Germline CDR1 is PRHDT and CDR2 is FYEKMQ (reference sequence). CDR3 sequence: CASSLGGTSNQPQHF. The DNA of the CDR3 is TGTGCCAGCAGCTTAGGGGGTACGAGCAATCAGCCCCAGCATTTT. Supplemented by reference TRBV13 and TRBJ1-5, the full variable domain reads AAGVIQSPRHLIKEKRETATLKCYPIPRHDTVYWYQQGPGQDPQFLISFYEKMQSDKGSIPDRFSAQQFSDYHSELNMSSLELGDSALYFCASSLGGTSNQPQHFGDGTRLSIL.

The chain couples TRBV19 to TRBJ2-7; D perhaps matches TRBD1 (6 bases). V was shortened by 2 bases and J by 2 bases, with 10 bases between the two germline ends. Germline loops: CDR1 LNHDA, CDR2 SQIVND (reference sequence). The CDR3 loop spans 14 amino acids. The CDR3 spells CASSIWSGAYEQYF. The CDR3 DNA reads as TGTGCCAGTAGTATATGGTCAGGGGCCTACGAGCAGTACTTC.

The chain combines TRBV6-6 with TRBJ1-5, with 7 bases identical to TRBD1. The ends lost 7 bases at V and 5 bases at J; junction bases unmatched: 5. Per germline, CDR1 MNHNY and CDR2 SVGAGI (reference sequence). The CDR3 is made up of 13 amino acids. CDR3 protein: CASNRQGHQPQHF. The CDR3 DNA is TGTGCCAGCAATAGACAGGGTCATCAGCCCCAGCATTTT.

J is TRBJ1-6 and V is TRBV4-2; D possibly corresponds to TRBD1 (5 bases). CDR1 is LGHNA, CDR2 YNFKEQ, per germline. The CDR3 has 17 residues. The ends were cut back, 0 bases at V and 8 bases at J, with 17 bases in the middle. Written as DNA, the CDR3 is TGTGCCAGCAGCCAAGACCCCAGAGGGGTTGGTGATTCACCCCTCCACTTT. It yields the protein CASSQDPRGVGDSPLHF.

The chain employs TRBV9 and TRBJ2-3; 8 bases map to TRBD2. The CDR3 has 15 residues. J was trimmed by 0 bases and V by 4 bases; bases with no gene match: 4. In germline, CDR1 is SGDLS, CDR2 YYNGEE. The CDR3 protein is CASSFSGTSTDTQYF. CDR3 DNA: TGTGCCAGCAGCTTTAGCGGGACTAGCACAGATACGCAGTATTTT.

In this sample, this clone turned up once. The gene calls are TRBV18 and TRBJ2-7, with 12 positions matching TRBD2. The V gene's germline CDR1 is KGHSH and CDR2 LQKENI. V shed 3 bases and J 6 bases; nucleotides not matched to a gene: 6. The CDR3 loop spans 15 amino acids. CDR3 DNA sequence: TGTGCCAGCTCACCGATGGGACTAGCGGGCGCCGAGCAGTACTTC. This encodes CASSPMGLAGAEQYF.

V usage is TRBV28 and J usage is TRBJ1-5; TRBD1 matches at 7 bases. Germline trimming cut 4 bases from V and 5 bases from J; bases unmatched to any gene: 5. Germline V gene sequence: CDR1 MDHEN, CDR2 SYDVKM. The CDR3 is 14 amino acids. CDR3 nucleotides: TGTGCCAGCAGTTCCGGGCAGGGGGATCAGCCCCAGCATTTT. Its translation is CASSSGQGDQPQHF.

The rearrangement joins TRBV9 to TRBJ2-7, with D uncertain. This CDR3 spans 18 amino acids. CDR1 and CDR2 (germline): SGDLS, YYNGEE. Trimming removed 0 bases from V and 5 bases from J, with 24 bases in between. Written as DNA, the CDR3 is TGTGCCAGCAGCGTAGGACTTTCAGGTGGAGCGAAGTTCCACGAGCAGTACTTC. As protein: CASSVGLSGGAKFHEQYF.

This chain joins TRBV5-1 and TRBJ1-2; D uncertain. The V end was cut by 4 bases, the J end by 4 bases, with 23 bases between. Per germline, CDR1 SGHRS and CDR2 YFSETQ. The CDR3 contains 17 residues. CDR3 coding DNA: TGCGCCAGCAGCGTAGACGCATTAAGTGAACAGATCTATGGCTACACCTTC. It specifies CASSVDALSEQIYGYTF. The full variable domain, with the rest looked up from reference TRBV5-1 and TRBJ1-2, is KAGVTQTPRYLIKTRGQQVTLSCSPISGHRSVSWYQQTPGQGLQFLFEYFSETQRNKGNFPGRFSGRQFSNSRSEMNVSTLELGDSALYLCASSVDALSEQIYGYTFGSGTRLTVV.

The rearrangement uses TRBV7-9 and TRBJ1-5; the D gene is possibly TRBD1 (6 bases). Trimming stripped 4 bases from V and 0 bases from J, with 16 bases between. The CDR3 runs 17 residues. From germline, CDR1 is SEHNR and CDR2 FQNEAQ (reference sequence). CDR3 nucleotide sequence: TGTGCCAGCAGCTCATCGACAGGTGCGAGTAGCAATCAGCCCCAGCATTTT. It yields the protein CASSSSTGASSNQPQHF.

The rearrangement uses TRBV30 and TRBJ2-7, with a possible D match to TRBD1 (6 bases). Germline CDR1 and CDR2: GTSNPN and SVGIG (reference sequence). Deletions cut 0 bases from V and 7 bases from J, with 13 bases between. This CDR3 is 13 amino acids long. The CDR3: CAWSVRDRGEQYF. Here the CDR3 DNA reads TGTGCCTGGAGTGTACGTGATAGGGGGGAGCAGTACTTC. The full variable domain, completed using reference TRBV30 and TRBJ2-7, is SQTIHQWPATLVQPVGSPLSLECTVEGTSNPNLYWYRQAAGRGLQLLFYSVGIGQISSEVPQNLSASRPQDRQFILSSKKLLLSDSGFYLCAWSVRDRGEQYFGPGTRLTVT.

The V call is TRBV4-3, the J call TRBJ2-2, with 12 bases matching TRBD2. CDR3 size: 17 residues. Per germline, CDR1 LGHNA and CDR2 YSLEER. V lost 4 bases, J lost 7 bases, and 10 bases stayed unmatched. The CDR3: CASSLILAGGRDGELFF. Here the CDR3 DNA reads TGCGCCAGCAGCCTCATACTAGCGGGAGGAAGAGACGGGGAGCTGTTTTTT.